These T cell receptor beta chains were read from a single sample in a study of shared clonotypes between healthy human individuals. Here immunoSEQ multiplex PCR was the method, and the copy in TCRdb shows in-frame clones only, minus some. This table has approximately 510,000 clones, 79% appearing once. The sequenced sample consisted of PBMCs. These receptors were taken from a woman aged 40-49 years in good health. Some clones in this sample may be carry-over from other donors' samples. CDR3s include the opening cysteine and the closing phenylalanine or tryptophan. D genes are given only for firm matches. Clone size is shown for a subset of rows, as once, few, many or a class of expanded clone.

DNA: TGCGCCAGCAGCTTGGCCCAGGTGGCAGGAGATGAAAAACTGTTTTTT; CDR3: CASSLAQVAGDEKLFF; J: TRBJ1-4; D: -; size: once; V: TRBV5-1
DNA: TGTGCCAGCAGACAAAGCTCGGTAACCAATGAGCAGTTCTTC; CDR3: CASRQSSVTNEQFF; J: TRBJ2-1; D: -; size: -; V: TRBV7-9
DNA: TGTGCCAGCAGCGTAAGCGGGCTTAGCACAGATACGCAGTATTTT; CDR3: CASSVSGLSTDTQYF; J: TRBJ2-3; D: -; size: many; V: TRBV9
DNA: TGTGCCAGCAGCTTAGGTTCCCGGCGGCACGATACGCAGTATTTT; CDR3: CASSLGSRRHDTQYF; J: TRBJ2-3; D: -; size: many; V: TRBV7-2
DNA: TGTGCCAGCAGCTTAGTCGGAGGGCTTATCCGCTACGAGCAGTACTTC; CDR3: CASSLVGGLIRYEQYF; J: TRBJ2-7; D: -; size: -; V: TRBV11-2
DNA: TGTGCCAGCAGCTCAGCTTCGGGTGAGCAGTTCTTC; CDR3: CASSSASGEQFF; J: TRBJ2-1; D: -; size: -; V: TRBV4-2
DNA: TGTGCCAGTATGACAGGGGCGTTCTCTGGGGCCAACGTCCTGACTTTC; CDR3: CASMTGAFSGANVLTF; J: TRBJ2-6; D: TRBD1; size: -; V: TRBV19
DNA: TGTGCCAGTATGCCAGGAGATTACAATGAGCAGTTCTTC; CDR3: CASMPGDYNEQFF; J: TRBJ2-1; D: -; size: -; V: TRBV19
DNA: TGCGCCAGCAGCCAAGATCCAGCCAGCACAGATACGCAGTATTTT; CDR3: CASSQDPASTDTQYF; J: TRBJ2-3; D: -; size: -; V: TRBV4-3
DNA: TGTGCCAGCAGCTTGGTGCCCGCAACTAGCGGGAAGTTCTTC; CDR3: CASSLVPATSGKFF; J: TRBJ2-1; D: TRBD2; size: -; V: TRBV5-4
DNA: TGTGCCAGTAGTATGGGCAGGACATCCTACAATGAGCAGTTCTTC; CDR3: CASSMGRTSYNEQFF; J: TRBJ2-1; D: -; size: -; V: TRBV19
DNA: TGTGCCAGCCGTTCAAGGACAGTCAACACTGAAGCTTTCTTT; CDR3: CASRSRTVNTEAFF; J: TRBJ1-1; D: -; size: few; V: TRBV7-9
DNA: TGCGCCAGCAGCTTGGTTCGGCCGGGACAGGGGTACTACGAGCAGTACTTC; CDR3: CASSLVRPGQGYYEQYF; J: TRBJ2-7; D: TRBD1; size: -; V: TRBV5-1
DNA: TGTGCCAGCAGCGTACAGTCAGGTGCTGAAGCTTTCTTT; CDR3: CASSVQSGAEAFF; J: TRBJ1-1; D: -; size: -; V: TRBV9
DNA: TGTGCCAGCAGGGGACTCTCTGGGGCCAACGTCCTGACTTTC; CDR3: CASRGLSGANVLTF; J: TRBJ2-6; D: -; size: -; V: TRBV6-5
DNA: TGTGCCACCAGCAGAAGCCCTCCCCAGCTAGGAAACATTCAGTACTTC; CDR3: CATSRSPPQLGNIQYF; J: TRBJ2-4; D: -; size: -; V: TRBV15
DNA: TGTGCCAGCAGTTTCCGGGCAGGGTATAATTCACCCCTCCACTTT; CDR3: CASSFRAGYNSPLHF; J: TRBJ1-6; D: -; size: few; V: TRBV28
DNA: TGTGCCAGCTCACCAAACTTCGGGACAGGGGAAGGAGATACGCAGTATTTT; CDR3: CASSPNFGTGEGDTQYF; J: TRBJ2-3; D: TRBD1; size: few; V: TRBV18
DNA: TGCGCCAGGACTCTGGGGGTCGAGATATGGACCCAGTACTTC; CDR3: CARTLGVEIWTQYF; J: TRBJ2-5; D: -; size: -; V: TRBV10-1
DNA: TGCGCCAGCAGCTTGGGTCTGGGGGCCGTAGGGCAGTACTTC; CDR3: CASSLGLGAVGQYF; J: TRBJ2-7; D: -; size: -; V: TRBV5-1
DNA: TGTGCCAGCAGCCCCGCGGCAGTCGAAAAACTGTTTTTT; CDR3: CASSPAAVEKLFF; J: TRBJ1-4; D: -; size: many; V: TRBV7-2
DNA: TGTGCCAGCAGCGTCGGGACTAGCGGGTACACCGGGGAGCTGTTTTTT; CDR3: CASSVGTSGYTGELFF; J: TRBJ2-2; D: TRBD2; size: -; V: TRBV5-4
DNA: TGTGCCAGCAGTTTATATCCAGGAGGAACTGAAGCTTTCTTT; CDR3: CASSLYPGGTEAFF; J: TRBJ1-1; D: -; size: once; V: TRBV28
DNA: TGCAGTGCTAGGAGACTGCACGAGCAGTACTTC; CDR3: CSARRLHEQYF; J: TRBJ2-7; D: -; size: -; V: TRBV20-1
DNA: TGTGCCAGCAGAAGCACAGATACGCAGTATTTT; CDR3: CASRSTDTQYF; J: TRBJ2-3; D: -; size: -; V: TRBV6-5
DNA: TGTGCCATCGGGTCAGGGGGCTTTGGCTACACCTTC; CDR3: CAIGSGGFGYTF; J: TRBJ1-2; D: TRBD1; size: -; V: TRBV10-3
DNA: TGTGCCAGCAGCCCCGGCATAGGGGACGGTTACGAGCAGTACTTC; CDR3: CASSPGIGDGYEQYF; J: TRBJ2-7; D: -; size: -; V: TRBV5-4
DNA: TGTGCCAGCAGCGCTTGGGCAGGACCTAATGAAAAACTGTTTTTT; CDR3: CASSAWAGPNEKLFF; J: TRBJ1-4; D: -; size: -; V: TRBV5-5
DNA: TGTGCCAGCAGCTCAGGGGTCTCTGAAGCTTTCTTT; CDR3: CASSSGVSEAFF; J: TRBJ1-1; D: -; size: many; V: TRBV9
DNA: TGTGCCAGCAGTTTATCCCGACAGGGGGGGAACACCGGGGAGCTGTTTTTT; CDR3: CASSLSRQGGNTGELFF; J: TRBJ2-2; D: TRBD1; size: -; V: TRBV28
DNA: TGTGCCACCAGCAGAGATAGTTTGAGAGACACTGAAGCTTTCTTT; CDR3: CATSRDSLRDTEAFF; J: TRBJ1-1; D: -; size: -; V: TRBV15
DNA: TGTGCCAGCCGGACTAGCGGGAGGGTTGAGCAGTTCTTC; CDR3: CASRTSGRVEQFF; J: TRBJ2-1; D: TRBD2; size: -; V: TRBV2
DNA: TGTGCCAGCAGCTTGACGGGGTTAATCGCTGAAGCTTTCTTT; CDR3: CASSLTGLIAEAFF; J: TRBJ1-1; D: -; size: -; V: TRBV28
DNA: TGTGCCATCAGTGAGTCCCTAAACAATGAGCAGTTCTTC; CDR3: CAISESLNNEQFF; J: TRBJ2-1; D: -; size: -; V: TRBV10-3
DNA: TGCGCCAGCAGCTTGGGGGCTAGCGGATACAATGAGCAGTTCTTC; CDR3: CASSLGASGYNEQFF; J: TRBJ2-1; D: TRBD2; size: once; V: TRBV5-1
DNA: TGTGCCAGCAGTGATCCTGGGACAGTCACATCCTACGAGCAGTACTTC; CDR3: CASSDPGTVTSYEQYF; J: TRBJ2-7; D: TRBD1; size: -; V: TRBV6-1
DNA: TGCGCCAGCAGCCCGGGGCCCCGGGACAGCCGGGAAAAACTGTTTTTT; CDR3: CASSPGPRDSREKLFF; J: TRBJ1-4; D: TRBD1; size: -; V: TRBV4-1
DNA: TGTGCCAGCAGTTACTCGGAATGGTTGGGAAAGGAGACCCAGTACTTC; CDR3: CASSYSEWLGKETQYF; J: TRBJ2-5; D: -; size: -; V: TRBV6-6
DNA: TGTGCCAGCAGTCCCCCGGGGCGGGAGGTTCTATGGGAGCTGTTTTTT; CDR3: CASSPPGREVLWELFF; J: TRBJ2-2; D: TRBD2; size: once; V: TRBV28
DNA: TGCGCCAGCAGCTTGGAGGGGGGAGCGGTCACAGATACGCAGTATTTT; CDR3: CASSLEGGAVTDTQYF; J: TRBJ2-3; D: -; size: -; V: TRBV5-1
DNA: TGTGCCAGCAGTGACAGGGAAGATACGCAGTATTTT; CDR3: CASSDREDTQYF; J: TRBJ2-3; D: -; size: few; V: TRBV2
DNA: TGTGCCAGCAGCGTTGGGGCAGCCGACTCCTACAATGAGCAGTTCTTC; CDR3: CASSVGAADSYNEQFF; J: TRBJ2-1; D: -; size: -; V: TRBV9
DNA: TGTGCCAGCAGCATCGGACAGGGGGCGTCCTACGAGCAGTACTTC; CDR3: CASSIGQGASYEQYF; J: TRBJ2-7; D: TRBD1; size: many; V: TRBV27
DNA: TGTGCCAGCTCACCAGAAACGGGAACCGGGGAGCTGTTTTTT; CDR3: CASSPETGTGELFF; J: TRBJ2-2; D: -; size: -; V: TRBV18
DNA: TGCGCCAGCAGTGGTGGGGACGAACTTGGGAACACTGAAGCTTTCTTT; CDR3: CASSGGDELGNTEAFF; J: TRBJ1-1; D: -; size: -; V: TRBV10-2
DNA: TGCGCCAGCACCCCATCGGGACAGGGGAACACTGAAGCTTTCTTT; CDR3: CASTPSGQGNTEAFF; J: TRBJ1-1; D: TRBD1; size: -; V: TRBV5-1
DNA: TGTGCCAGCTCACCAGGGGCGCGGGGACAAGTCTCGAAACTGTTTTTT; CDR3: CASSPGARGQVSKLFF; J: TRBJ1-4; D: -; size: -; V: TRBV18
DNA: TGCGCCAGCAGCTTGGGCGTACAGGCAGGGGGCGCGGATCAGCCCCAGCATTTT; CDR3: CASSLGVQAGGADQPQHF; J: TRBJ1-5; D: TRBD1; size: -; V: TRBV5-1
DNA: TGTGCCAGCAGTTCGCCCCGGACAGGGTCTTTCCACGAGCAGTACTTC; CDR3: CASSSPRTGSFHEQYF; J: TRBJ2-7; D: TRBD1; size: -; V: TRBV6-5